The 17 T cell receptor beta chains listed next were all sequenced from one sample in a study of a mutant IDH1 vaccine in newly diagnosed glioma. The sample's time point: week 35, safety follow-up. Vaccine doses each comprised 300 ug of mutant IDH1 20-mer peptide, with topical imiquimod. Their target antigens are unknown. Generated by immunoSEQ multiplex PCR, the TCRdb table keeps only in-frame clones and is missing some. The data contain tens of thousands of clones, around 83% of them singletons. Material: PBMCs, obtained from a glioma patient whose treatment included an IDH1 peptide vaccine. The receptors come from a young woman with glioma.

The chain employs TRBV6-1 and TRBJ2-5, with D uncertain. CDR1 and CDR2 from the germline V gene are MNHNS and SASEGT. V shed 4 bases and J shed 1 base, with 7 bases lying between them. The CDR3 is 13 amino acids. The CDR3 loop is CASSADPQETQYF. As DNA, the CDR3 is TGTGCCAGCAGTGCCGATCCCCAAGAGACCCAGTACTTC.

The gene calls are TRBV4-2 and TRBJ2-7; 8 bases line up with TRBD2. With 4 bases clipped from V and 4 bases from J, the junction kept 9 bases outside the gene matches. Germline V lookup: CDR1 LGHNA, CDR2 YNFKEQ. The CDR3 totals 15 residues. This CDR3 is CASSPQGGGLYEQYF. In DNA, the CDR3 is TGTGCCAGCAGCCCCCAAGGCGGGGGGCTTTACGAGCAGTACTTC.

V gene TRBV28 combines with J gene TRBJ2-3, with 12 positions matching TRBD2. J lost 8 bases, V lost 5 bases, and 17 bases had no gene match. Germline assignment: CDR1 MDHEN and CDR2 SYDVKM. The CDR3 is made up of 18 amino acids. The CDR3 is CASSQRLAGVSGLGTQYF. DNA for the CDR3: TGTGCCAGCAGTCAAAGACTAGCGGGAGTTTCGGGCTTGGGTACGCAGTATTTT.

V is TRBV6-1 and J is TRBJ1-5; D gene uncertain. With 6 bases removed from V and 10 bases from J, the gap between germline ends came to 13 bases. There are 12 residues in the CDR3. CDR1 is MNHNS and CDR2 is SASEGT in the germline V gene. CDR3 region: CASSPLDRPQHF. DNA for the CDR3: TGTGCCAGCAGCCCCCTGGACCGCCCCCAGCATTTT.

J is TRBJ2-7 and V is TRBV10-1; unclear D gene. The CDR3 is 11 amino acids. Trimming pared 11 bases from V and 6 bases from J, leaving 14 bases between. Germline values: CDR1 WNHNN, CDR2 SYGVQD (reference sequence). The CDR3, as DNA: TGCGCCCCCAGTGCGGCACGCGAGCAGTACTTC. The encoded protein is CAPSAAREQYF.

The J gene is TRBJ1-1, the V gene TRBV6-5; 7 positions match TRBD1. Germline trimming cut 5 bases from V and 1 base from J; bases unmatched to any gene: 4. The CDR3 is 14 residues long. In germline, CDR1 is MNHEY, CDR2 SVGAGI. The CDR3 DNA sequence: TGTGCCAGCAGTATGTACAGGGGGAACACTGAAGCTTTCTTT. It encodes CASSMYRGNTEAFF.

The CDR3 DNA follows: TGTGCCAGCAGGCCAACAGGGGGATCAAGTCAGCCCCAGCATTTT. It encodes CASRPTGGSSQPQHF. The chain combines TRBV6-5 with TRBJ1-5; the match to TRBD1 covers 8 bases. Germline trimming cut 6 bases from V and 6 bases from J; bases unmatched to any gene: 10. Germline loops: CDR1 MNHEY, CDR2 SVGAGI. CDR3 size: 15 residues.

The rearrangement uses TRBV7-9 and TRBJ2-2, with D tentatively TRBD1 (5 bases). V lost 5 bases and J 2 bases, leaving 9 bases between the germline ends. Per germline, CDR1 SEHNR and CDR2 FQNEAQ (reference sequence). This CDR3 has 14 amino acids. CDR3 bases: TGTGCCAGCAGCCCGGACATAAACACCGGGGAGCTGTTTTTT. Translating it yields CASSPDINTGELFF. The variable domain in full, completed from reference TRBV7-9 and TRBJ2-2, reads DTGVSQNPRHKITKRGQNVTFRCDPISEHNRLYWYRQTLGQGPEFLTYFQNEAQLEKSRLLSDRFSAERPKGSFSTLEIQRTEQGDSAMYLCASSPDINTGELFFGEGSRLTVL.

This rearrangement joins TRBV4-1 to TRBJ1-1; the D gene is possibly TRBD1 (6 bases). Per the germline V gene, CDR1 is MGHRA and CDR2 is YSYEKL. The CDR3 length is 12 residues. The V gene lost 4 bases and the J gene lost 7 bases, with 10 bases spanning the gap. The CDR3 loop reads CASSPGQREAFF. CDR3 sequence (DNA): TGCGCCAGCAGCCCCGGACAGCGTGAAGCTTTCTTT.

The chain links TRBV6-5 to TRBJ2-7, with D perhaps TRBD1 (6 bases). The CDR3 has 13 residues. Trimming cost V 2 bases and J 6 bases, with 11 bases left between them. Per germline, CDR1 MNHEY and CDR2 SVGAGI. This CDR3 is CASSYDLGAEQYF. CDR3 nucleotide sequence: TGTGCCAGCAGTTACGATCTGGGGGCCGAGCAGTACTTC.

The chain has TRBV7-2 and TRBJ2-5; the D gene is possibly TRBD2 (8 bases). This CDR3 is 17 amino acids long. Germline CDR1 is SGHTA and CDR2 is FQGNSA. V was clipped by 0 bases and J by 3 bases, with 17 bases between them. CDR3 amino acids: CASSLARGGTVKETQYF. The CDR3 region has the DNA TGTGCCAGCAGCTTAGCCCGGGGGGGGACAGTAAAAGAGACCCAGTACTTC.

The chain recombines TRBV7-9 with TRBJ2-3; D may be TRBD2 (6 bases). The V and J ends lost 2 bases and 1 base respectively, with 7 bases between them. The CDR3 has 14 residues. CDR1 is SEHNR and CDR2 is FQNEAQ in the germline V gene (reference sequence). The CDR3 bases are TGTGCCAGCAGCTTAACGGGGGGCACAGATACGCAGTATTTT. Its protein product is CASSLTGGTDTQYF.

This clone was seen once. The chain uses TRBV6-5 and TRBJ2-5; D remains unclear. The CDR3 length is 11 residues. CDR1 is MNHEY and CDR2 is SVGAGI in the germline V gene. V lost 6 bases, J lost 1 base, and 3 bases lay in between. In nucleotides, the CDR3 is TGTGCCAGCAGGATCCAAGAGACCCAGTACTTC. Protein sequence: CASRIQETQYF.

For the CDR3, the DNA is TGTGCCAGCAGAGACGGCAATCAGCCCCAGCATTTT. It encodes CASRDGNQPQHF. The rearrangement links TRBV28 to TRBJ1-5, with D unclear. Germline V gene lookup returns CDR1 MDHEN and CDR2 SYDVKM. The CDR3 is made up of 12 amino acids. V shed 6 bases and J shed 2 bases, with 5 bases lying between them.

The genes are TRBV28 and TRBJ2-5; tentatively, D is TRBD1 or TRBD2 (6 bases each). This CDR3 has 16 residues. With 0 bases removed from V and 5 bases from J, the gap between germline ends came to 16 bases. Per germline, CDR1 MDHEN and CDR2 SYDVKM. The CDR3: CASSLWAGGGVETQYF. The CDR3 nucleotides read TGTGCCAGCAGTTTATGGGCCGGAGGGGGAGTGGAGACCCAGTACTTC.

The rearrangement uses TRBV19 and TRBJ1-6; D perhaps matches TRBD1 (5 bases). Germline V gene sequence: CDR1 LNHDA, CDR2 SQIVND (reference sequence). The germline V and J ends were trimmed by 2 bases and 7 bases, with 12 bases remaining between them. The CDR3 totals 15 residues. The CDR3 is CASSISYGANSPLHF. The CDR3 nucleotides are TGTGCCAGTAGTATAAGCTACGGGGCCAATTCACCCCTCCACTTT.

In DNA form, the CDR3 reads TGTGCCAGCAGCGGCGGCGGGGGGGCTTACGAGCAGTACTTC. Protein sequence: CASSGGGGAYEQYF. The chain is built from TRBV7-8 and TRBJ2-7; TRBD2 agrees at 9 bases. Germline V gene sequence: CDR1 SGHVS, CDR2 FQNEAQ. J gave up 4 bases and V 5 bases, and 6 bases lay outside the gene matches. The CDR3 has 14 amino acids.